This T cell receptor (beta chain) was sequenced for a study of early stage breast cancer tumors. Turning to the study itself: Each sample averaged approximately 10-fold read coverage.

Each sample had two DNA replicates, 0.5 ug blood or approximately 1.5 ug tissue. Repertoires were generated with immunoSEQ multiplex PCR, while TCRdb's copy carries only in-frame clones and drops some. The profile covers about 69,000 clones, with approximately 80% appearing a single time and about 4.8% taken by the ten largest. Study-wide findings and caveats: Tumors had approximately 2.4-fold higher T cell density than normal breast. Enriched TCRB sequences shared across patients were mostly commonly generated sequences.

The table lists this clone with a few counts. What it binds is not known. This clonotype was obtained from a person aged 40 to 49 with breast cancer. The specimen sequenced was blood.

CDR3 in amino acids: CASSGQGGGTEAFF. CDR3 DNA sequence: TGTGCCAGCTCAGGACAGGGCGGGGGCACTGAAGCTTTCTTT. This rearrangement joins TRBV18 to TRBJ1-1; 8 nucleotides match TRBD1. This CDR3 is built from 14 residues. Germline V gives CDR1 KGHSH, CDR2 LQKENI. The J segment lost 4 bases and the V segment lost 5 bases, leaving 6 bases of the junction unmatched.